This T cell receptor beta chain came from a study of PD-1 blockade in classical Hodgkin lymphoma. Every patient was affected by relapse after autologous stem cell transplantation, while exposure to brentuximab vedotin was not uniform. This clone occurred a few times. Only in-frame clones appear in the TCRdb table, and some are missing; sequencing was by immunoSEQ multiplex PCR. The data hold roughly 28,000 clones, with roughly 71% observed a single time. Per germline, CDR1 MNHNY and CDR2 SVGAGI (reference sequence). V lost 2 bases to trimming and J lost 4 bases, with 15 bases between them. The CDR3 is 16 amino acids.

The rearrangement joins TRBV6-6 to TRBJ1-5; a possible D gene is TRBD1 (5 bases). The receptor's source is a human donor with classical Hodgkin lymphoma. Sequencing was performed on peripheral blood mononuclear cells (PBMCs), taken before the second cycle of nivolumab. The CDR3 protein is CASSYDVGRGNQPQHF. The CDR3 coding sequence is TGTGCCAGCAGTTACGATGTCGGACGGGGGAATCAGCCCCAGCATTTT.